One and the same sample provided the 6 T cell receptor beta chains below, sequenced in a study of T cell responses to AZD1222 COVID-19 vaccine. Assay used: immunoSEQ multiplex PCR; TCRdb lists only in-frame clones, some missing. The sample yields roughly 120,000 clones, about 92% seen once. Here the sequenced sample was peripheral blood, taken 28 days after the second AZD1222 dose. The receptor set was obtained from an adult who received the AZD1222 COVID-19 vaccine.

This chain joins TRBV4-1 and TRBJ2-7, with D maybe TRBD2 (6 bases). This CDR3 has 16 amino acids. V lost 3 bases to trimming and J lost 1 base, with 16 bases between them. Germline assignment: CDR1 MGHRA and CDR2 YSYEKL. The CDR3 region has the DNA TGCGCCAGCAGCCAGAGTAGCGGAGGGCGTTCCTACGAGCAGTACTTC. It translates to CASSQSSGGRSYEQYF.

The rearrangement links TRBV5-8 to TRBJ2-2; 9 nucleotides match TRBD1. V dropped 2 bases and J dropped 5; count of bases not matched to a gene: 4. Germline assignment: CDR1 SGHTS and CDR2 YDEGEE. This CDR3 contains 15 residues. The DNA of the CDR3 is TGTGCCAGCAGCTTTAACAGGGGGCATACCGGGGAGCTGTTTTTT. It codes for CASSFNRGHTGELFF.

The V gene is TRBV27, the J gene TRBJ1-5; 8 nucleotides agree with TRBD1. The V segment lost 6 bases and the J segment 7 bases; nucleotides outside the gene matches: 8. This CDR3 region has 14 residues. Germline CDR1 and CDR2: MNHEY and SMNVEV (reference sequence). The CDR3 region is CASSTGQGWQPQHF. CDR3 nucleotide sequence: TGTGCCAGCAGCACTGGACAGGGTTGGCAGCCCCAGCATTTT.

This chain joins TRBV18 and TRBJ2-5; D is undetermined. Trimming took 3 bases from V and 5 from J, leaving 13 bases between them. The CDR3 covers 14 residues. Germline V gene lookup returns CDR1 KGHSH and CDR2 LQKENI. The CDR3 nucleotides read TGTGCCAGCTCACCTGCTAGTATTGGGGAGACCCAGTACTTC. This gives the protein CASSPASIGETQYF.

The chain is built from TRBV3-1 (or the pseudogene TRBV3-2) and TRBJ2-3, with 14 bases that match TRBD2. Unmatched junction bases numbered 4, after V lost 1 base and J lost 4 bases. This CDR3 comprises 17 residues. The V gene's germline CDR1 is LGHDT and CDR2 YNNKEL (reference sequence). Written as DNA, the CDR3 is TGTGCCAGCAGCCAAGGACGGACTAGCGGGGGGTCAGATACGCAGTATTTT. Its translation: CASSQGRTSGGSDTQYF.

This clone came up once. V is TRBV5-1 and J is TRBJ2-5; TRBD1 agrees at 9 bases. This CDR3 comprises 14 residues. V dropped 4 bases and J dropped 4; count of bases not matched to a gene: 5. Germline CDR1 reads SGHRS; CDR2 reads YFSETQ. CDR3 residues: CASSLGQGVETQYF. CDR3 sequence (DNA): TGCGCCAGCAGCCTGGGACAGGGCGTAGAGACCCAGTACTTC. Full variable domain (missing parts from reference TRBV5-1 and TRBJ2-5): KAGVTQTPRYLIKTRGQQVTLSCSPISGHRSVSWYQQTPGQGLQFLFEYFSETQRNKGNFPGRFSGRQFSNSRSEMNVSTLELGDSALYLCASSLGQGVETQYFGPGTRLLVL.